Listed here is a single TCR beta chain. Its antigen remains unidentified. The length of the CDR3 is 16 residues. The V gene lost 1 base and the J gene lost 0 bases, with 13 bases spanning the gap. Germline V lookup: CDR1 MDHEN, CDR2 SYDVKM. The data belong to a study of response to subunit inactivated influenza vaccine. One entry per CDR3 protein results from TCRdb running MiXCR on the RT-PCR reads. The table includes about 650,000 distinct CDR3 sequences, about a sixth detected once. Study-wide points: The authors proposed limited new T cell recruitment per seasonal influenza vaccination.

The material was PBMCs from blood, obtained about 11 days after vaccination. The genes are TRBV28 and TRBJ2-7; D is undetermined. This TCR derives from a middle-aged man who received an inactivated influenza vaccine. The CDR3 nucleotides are TGTGCCAGCAGTTTATTCGGTGGGGTGAGCTCCTACGAGCAGTACTTC. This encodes CASSLFGGVSSYEQYF.